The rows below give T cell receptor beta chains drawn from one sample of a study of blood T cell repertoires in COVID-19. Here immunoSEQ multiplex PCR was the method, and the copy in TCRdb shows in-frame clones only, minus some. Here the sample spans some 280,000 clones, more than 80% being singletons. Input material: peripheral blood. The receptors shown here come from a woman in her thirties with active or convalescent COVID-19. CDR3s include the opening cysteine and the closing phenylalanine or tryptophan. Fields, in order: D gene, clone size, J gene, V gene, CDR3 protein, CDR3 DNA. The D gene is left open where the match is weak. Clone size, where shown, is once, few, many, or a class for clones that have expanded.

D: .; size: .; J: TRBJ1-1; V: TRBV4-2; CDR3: CASSQGAEAFF; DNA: TGTGCCAGCAGCCAAGGCGCTGAAGCTTTCTTT
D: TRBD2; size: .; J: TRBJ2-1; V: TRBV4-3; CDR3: CASSQIAGETYNEQFF; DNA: TGCGCCAGCAGCCAAATAGCGGGAGAGACCTACAATGAGCAGTTCTTC
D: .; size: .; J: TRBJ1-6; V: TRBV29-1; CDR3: CRDSPNEGRHF; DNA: TGCAGGGACAGTCCCAATGAGGGGCGTCACTTT
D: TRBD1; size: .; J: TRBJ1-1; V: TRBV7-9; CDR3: CASSPEGARITEAFF; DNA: TGTGCCAGCAGCCCGGAGGGGGCGCGGATCACTGAAGCTTTCTTT
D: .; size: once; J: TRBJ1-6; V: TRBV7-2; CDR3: CASSLVDSSYNSPLHF; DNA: TGTGCCAGCAGCTTAGTGGACAGCTCCTATAATTCACCCCTCCACTTT
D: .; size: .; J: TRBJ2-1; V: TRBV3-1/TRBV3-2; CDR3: CASSQVQGSADEQFF; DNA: TGTGCCAGCAGCCAAGTTCAGGGTTCGGCTGATGAGCAGTTCTTC
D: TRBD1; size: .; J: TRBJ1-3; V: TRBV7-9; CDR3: CASSRDGTGDNTIYF; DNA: TGTGCCAGCAGCCGCGACGGGACAGGGGACAACACCATATATTTT
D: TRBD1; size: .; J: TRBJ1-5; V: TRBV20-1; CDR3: CSASTDRGASGVQPQHF; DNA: TGCAGTGCTAGTACGGACAGGGGGGCCTCGGGGGTTCAGCCCCAGCATTTT
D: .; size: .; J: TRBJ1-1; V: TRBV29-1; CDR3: CSVAGRWNTEAFF; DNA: TGCAGCGTTGCAGGGCGGTGGAACACTGAAGCTTTCTTT
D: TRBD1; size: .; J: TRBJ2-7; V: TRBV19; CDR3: CASSIVAGQGSYEQYF; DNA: TGTGCCAGTAGTATAGTCGCGGGACAGGGTTCCTACGAGCAGTACTTC
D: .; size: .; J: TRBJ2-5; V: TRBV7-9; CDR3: CASSLHFQETQYF; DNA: TGTGCCAGCAGCTTGCACTTCCAAGAGACCCAGTACTTC
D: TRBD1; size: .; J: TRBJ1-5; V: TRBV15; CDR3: CATSRAGTGSNQPQHF; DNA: TGTGCCACCAGCAGAGCCGGGACAGGGAGCAATCAGCCCCAGCATTTT
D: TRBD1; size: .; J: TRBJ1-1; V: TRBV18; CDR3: CASRTGMDTEAFF; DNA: TGTGCCAGCAGGACAGGGATGGACACTGAAGCTTTCTTT
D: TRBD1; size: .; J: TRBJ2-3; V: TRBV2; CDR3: CASRSGTGNTDTQYF; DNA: TGTGCCAGCAGATCCGGGACAGGGAACACAGATACGCAGTATTTT
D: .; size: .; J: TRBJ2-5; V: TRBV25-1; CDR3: CASQSETQYF; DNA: TGTGCCAGCCAATCAGAGACCCAGTACTTC
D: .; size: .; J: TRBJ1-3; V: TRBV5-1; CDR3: CASSQSTGSGNTIYF; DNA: TGCGCCAGCAGCCAATCGACAGGCTCTGGAAACACCATATATTTT
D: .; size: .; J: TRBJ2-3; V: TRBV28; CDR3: CASSLTVSTDTQYF; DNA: TGTGCCAGCAGTTTAACGGTTAGCACAGATACGCAGTATTTT
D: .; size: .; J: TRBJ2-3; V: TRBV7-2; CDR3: CASSLAPGTRGYF; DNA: TGTGCCAGCAGCTTAGCGCCGGGAACCCGAGGGTATTTT
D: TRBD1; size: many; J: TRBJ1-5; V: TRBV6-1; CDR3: CASSERGGAQPQHF; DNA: TGTGCCAGCAGTGAAAGAGGGGGCGCTCAGCCCCAGCATTTT
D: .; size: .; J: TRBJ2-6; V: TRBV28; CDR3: CASRTTGGANVLTF; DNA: TGTGCCAGCAGGACCACGGGTGGGGCCAACGTCCTGACTTTC
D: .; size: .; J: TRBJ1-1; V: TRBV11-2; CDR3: CASSLYQGTEAFF; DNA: TGTGCCAGCAGCTTATATCAGGGGACTGAAGCTTTCTTT
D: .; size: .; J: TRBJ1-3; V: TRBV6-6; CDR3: CASSYGRIGANTIYF; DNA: TGTGCCAGCAGTTACGGTAGGATAGGAGCGAACACCATATATTTT
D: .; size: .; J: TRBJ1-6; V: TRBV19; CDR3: CASSMGSNSPLHF; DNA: TGTGCCAGTAGTATGGGCAGTAATTCACCCCTCCACTTT
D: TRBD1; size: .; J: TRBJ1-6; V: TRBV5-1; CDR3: CASSFTGDSNSPLHF; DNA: TGCGCCAGCAGCTTCACAGGGGACTCTAATTCACCCCTCCACTTT
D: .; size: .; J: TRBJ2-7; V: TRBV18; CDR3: CASSLTSSYEQYF; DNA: TGTGCCAGCTCACTTACTAGTAGCTACGAGCAGTACTTC
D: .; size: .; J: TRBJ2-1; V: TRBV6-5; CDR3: CASSLGGASLRQFF; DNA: TGTGCCAGCAGTTTAGGGGGGGCCAGCTTGAGGCAGTTCTTC